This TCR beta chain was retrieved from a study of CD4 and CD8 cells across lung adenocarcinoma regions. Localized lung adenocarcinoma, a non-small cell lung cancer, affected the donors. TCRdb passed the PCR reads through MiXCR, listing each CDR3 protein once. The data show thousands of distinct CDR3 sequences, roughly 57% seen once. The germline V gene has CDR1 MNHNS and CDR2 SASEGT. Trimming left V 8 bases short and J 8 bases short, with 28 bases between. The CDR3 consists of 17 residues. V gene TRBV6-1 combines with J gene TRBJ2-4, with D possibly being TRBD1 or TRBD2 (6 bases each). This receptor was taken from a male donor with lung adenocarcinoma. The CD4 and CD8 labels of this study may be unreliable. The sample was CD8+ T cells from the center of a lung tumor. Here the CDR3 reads CASHGGPWAGGADIQYF. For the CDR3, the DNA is TGTGCCAGCCATGGGGGGCCCTGGGCAGGTGGCGCGGACATTCAGTACTTC.